This TCR beta chain was profiled in a study of beta chain features in type 1 diabetes. Comments on this clone: Its antigen is unknown.

As every portion of the isolated RNA was reverse transcribed, the sequencing read expressed TCRB transcripts. About a million reads were obtained per stem cell-like memory T cell sample on average. TCRdb's copy holds only in-frame clones and misses some; the assay was immunoSEQ multiplex PCR. The sample shows approximately 110,000 clones, roughly 43% of them seen only once. Overall study results and limits: Patients with Type 1 diabetes showed moderately but significantly shorter TCRB CDR3s in all four CD4+ subsets.

CDR3 length equals 15 residues. Trimming took 0 bases from V and 4 from J, leaving 12 bases between them. Germline CDR1 and CDR2: MNHEY and SVGAGI. Every participating donor gave one draw, a heparinised blood sample averaging roughly 100 mL. The chain recombines TRBV6-5 with TRBJ1-1; D not resolved. The TCR originated in a woman between 18 and 29 years old in good health. The sequenced material came from stem cell memory CD4+ T cells from blood. CDR3 region: CASSYSWTSGTEAFF. CDR3 sequence (DNA): TGTGCCAGCAGTTACTCGTGGACTTCGGGCACTGAAGCTTTCTTT.